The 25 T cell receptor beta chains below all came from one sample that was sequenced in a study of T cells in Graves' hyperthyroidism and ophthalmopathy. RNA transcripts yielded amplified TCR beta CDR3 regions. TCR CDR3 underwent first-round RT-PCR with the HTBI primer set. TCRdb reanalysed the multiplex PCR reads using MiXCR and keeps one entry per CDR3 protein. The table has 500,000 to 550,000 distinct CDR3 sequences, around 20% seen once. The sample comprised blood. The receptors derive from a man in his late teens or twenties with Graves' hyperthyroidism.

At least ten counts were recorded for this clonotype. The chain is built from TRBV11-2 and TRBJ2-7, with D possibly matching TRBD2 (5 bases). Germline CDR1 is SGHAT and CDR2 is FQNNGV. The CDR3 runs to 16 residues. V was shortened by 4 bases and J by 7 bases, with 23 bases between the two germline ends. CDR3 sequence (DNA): TGTGCCAGCAGCTCTATAACAGCGGACTTCCGGAGGGAGCAGTACTTC. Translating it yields CASSSITADFRREQYF.

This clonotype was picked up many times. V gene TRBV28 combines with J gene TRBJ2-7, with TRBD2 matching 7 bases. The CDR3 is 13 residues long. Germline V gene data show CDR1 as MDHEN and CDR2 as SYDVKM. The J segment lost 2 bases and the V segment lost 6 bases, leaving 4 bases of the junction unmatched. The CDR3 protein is CASRIGTTYEQYF. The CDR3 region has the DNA TGTGCCAGCAGGATCGGGACTACCTACGAGCAGTACTTC.

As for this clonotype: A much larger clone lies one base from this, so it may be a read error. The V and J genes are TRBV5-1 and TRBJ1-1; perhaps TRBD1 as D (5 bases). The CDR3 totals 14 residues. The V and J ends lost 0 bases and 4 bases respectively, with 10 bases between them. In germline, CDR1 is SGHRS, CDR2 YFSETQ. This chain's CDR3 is CASSLGGGVTEAFF. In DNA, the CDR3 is TGCGCCAGCAGCTTGGGAGGAGGGGTCACTGAAGCTTTCTTT.

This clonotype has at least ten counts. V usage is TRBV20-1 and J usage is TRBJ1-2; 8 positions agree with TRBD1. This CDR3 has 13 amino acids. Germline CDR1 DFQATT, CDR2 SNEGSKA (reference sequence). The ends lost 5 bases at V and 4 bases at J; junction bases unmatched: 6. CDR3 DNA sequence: TGCAGTGCTTCGGAGGGGACAGGCTATGGCTACACCTTC. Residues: CSASEGTGYGYTF.

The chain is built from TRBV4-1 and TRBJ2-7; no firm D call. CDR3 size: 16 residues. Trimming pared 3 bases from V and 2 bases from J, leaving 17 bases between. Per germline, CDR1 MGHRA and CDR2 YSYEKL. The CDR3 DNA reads TGCGCCAGCAGCCAGGTTATAGACACTCTAGCCTACGAGCAGTACTTC. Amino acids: CASSQVIDTLAYEQYF.

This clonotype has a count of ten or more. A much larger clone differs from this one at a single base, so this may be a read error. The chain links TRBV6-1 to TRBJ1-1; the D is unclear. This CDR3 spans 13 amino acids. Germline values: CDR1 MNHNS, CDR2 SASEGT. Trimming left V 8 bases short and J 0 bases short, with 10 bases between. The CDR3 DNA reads TGTGCCAGCTATCCGCTTGTGAACACTGAAGCTTTCTTT. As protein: CASYPLVNTEAFF.

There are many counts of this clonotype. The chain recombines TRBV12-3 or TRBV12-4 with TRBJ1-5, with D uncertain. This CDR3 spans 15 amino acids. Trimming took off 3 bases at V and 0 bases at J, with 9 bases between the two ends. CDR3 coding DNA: TGTGCCAGCAGTTTTCAGGACGGTAGCAATCAGCCCCAGCATTTT. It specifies CASSFQDGSNQPQHF.

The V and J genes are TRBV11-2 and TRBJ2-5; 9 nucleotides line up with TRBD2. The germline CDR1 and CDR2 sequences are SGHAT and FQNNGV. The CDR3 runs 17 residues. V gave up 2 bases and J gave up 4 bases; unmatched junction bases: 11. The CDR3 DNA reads TGTGCCAGCAGCTTATCAGGACTAGCGAAAGGGGGAGAGACCCAGTACTTC. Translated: CASSLSGLAKGGETQYF.

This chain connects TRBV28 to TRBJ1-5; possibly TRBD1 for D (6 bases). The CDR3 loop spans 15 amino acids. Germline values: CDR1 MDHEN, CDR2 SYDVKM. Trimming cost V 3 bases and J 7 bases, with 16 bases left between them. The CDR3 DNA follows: TGTGCCAGCAGTTTGAGAAGGGGGATATGGCAGCCCCAGCATTTT. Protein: CASSLRRGIWQPQHF. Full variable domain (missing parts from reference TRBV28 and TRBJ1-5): DVKVTQSSRYLVKRTGEKVFLECVQDMDHENMFWYRQDPGLGLRLIYFSYDVKMKEKGDIPEGYSVSREKKERFSLILESASTNQTSMYLCASSLRRGIWQPQHFGDGTRLSIL.

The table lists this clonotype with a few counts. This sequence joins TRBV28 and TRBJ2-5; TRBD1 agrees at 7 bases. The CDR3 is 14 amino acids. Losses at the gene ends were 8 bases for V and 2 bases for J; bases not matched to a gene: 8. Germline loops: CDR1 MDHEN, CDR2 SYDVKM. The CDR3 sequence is CASPKTGTQETQYF. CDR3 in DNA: TGTGCCAGCCCGAAGACAGGGACGCAAGAGACCCAGTACTTC.

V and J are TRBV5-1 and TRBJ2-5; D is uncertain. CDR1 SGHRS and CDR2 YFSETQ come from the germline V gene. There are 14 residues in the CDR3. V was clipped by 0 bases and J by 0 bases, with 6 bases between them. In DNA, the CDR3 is TGCGCCAGCAGCTTGGGGCTGTACCAAGAGACCCAGTACTTC. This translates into CASSLGLYQETQYF.

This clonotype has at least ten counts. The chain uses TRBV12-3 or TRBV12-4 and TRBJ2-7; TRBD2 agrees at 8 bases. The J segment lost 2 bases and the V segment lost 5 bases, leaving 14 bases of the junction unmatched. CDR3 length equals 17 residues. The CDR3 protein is CASSILLLAGSPYEQYF. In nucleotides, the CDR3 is TGTGCCAGCAGTATCCTCCTTCTAGCGGGTTCGCCCTACGAGCAGTACTTC.

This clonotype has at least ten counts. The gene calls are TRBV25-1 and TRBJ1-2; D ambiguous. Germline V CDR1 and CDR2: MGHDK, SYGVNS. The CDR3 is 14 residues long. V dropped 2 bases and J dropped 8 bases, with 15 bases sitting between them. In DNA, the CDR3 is TGTGCCAGCAGTGAAACACAGAGGTTAAGAGGCTACACCTTC. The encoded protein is CASSETQRLRGYTF.

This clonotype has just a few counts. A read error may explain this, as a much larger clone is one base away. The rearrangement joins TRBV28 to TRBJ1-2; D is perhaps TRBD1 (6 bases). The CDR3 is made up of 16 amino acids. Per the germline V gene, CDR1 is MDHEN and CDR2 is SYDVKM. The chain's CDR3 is CDSSLGGAQGTYGYTF. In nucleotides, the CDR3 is TGTGACAGCAGTTTAGGGGGGGCACAGGGCACCTATGGCTACACCTTC.

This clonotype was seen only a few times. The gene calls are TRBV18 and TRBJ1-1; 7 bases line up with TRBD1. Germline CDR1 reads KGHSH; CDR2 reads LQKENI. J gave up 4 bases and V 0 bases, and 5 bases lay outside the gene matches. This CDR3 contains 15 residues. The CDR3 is CASSPPLPGGTEAFF. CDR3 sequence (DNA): TGTGCCAGCTCACCACCGCTCCCAGGGGGCACTGAAGCTTTCTTT.

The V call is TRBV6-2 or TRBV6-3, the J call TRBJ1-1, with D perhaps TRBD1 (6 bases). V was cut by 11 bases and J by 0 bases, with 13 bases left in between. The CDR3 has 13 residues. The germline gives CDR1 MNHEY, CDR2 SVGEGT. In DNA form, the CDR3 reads TGTGCCCACGACACAGGGATGAACACTGAAGCTTTCTTT. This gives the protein CAHDTGMNTEAFF.

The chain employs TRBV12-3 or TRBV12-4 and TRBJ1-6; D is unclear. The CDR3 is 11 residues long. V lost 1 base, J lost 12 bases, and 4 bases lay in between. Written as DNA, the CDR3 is TGTGCCAGCAGTTTAGGCGAACCCCTCCACTTT. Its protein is CASSLGEPLHF.

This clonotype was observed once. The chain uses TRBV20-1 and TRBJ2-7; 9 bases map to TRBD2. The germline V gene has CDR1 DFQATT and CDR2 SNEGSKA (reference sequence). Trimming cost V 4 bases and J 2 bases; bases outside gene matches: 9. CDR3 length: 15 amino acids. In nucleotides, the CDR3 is TGCAGTGCTACTCCCCTAGCGGGGTTTCCCTACGAGCAGTACTTC. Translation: CSATPLAGFPYEQYF.

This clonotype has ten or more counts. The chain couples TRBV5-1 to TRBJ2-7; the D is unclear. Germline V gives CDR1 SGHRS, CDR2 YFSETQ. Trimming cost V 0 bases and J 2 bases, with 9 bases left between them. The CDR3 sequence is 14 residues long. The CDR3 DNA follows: TGCGCCAGCAGCTTGGGTGAAGGGCCCTACGAGCAGTACTTC. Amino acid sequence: CASSLGEGPYEQYF.

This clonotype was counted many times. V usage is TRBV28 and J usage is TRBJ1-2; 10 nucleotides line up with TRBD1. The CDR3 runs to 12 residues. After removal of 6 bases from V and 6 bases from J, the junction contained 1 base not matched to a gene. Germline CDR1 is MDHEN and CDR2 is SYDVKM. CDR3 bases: TGTGCCAGCAGAGACAGGGGGCATGGCTACACCTTC. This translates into CASRDRGHGYTF.

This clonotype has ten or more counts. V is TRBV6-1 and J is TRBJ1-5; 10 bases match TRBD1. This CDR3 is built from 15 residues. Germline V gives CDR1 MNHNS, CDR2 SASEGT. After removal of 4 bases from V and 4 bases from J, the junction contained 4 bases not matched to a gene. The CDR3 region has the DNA TGTGCCAGCAGTGTTGGGACAGGGGCTAATCAGCCCCAGCATTTT. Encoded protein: CASSVGTGANQPQHF.

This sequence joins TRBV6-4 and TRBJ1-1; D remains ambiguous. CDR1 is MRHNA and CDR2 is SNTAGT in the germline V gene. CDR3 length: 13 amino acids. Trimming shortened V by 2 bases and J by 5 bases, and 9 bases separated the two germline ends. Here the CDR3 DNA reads TGTGCCAGCAGTGACAGTGAGGGAACTGAAGCTTTCTTT. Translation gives CASSDSEGTEAFF.

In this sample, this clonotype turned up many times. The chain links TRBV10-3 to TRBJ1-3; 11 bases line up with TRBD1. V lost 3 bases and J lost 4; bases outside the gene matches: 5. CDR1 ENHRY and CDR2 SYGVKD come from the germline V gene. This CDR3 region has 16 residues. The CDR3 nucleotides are TGTGCCATCAGTGACCCGGACAGGGGGCAAGGAAACACCATATATTTT. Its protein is CAISDPDRGQGNTIYF.

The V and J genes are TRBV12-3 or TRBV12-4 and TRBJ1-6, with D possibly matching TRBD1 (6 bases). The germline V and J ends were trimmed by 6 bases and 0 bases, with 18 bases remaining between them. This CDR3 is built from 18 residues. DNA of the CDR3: TGTGCCAGCAGCCTTGCGGACAGATTTAGCTCCTATAATTCACCCCTCCACTTT. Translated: CASSLADRFSSYNSPLHF.

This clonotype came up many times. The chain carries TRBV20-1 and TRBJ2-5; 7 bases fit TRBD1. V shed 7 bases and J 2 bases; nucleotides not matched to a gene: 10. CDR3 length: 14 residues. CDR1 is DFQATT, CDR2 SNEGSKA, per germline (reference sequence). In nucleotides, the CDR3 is TGCAGTGGCAGACGCAGGGGGTTTCAAGAGACCCAGTACTTC. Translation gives CSGRRRGFQETQYF.